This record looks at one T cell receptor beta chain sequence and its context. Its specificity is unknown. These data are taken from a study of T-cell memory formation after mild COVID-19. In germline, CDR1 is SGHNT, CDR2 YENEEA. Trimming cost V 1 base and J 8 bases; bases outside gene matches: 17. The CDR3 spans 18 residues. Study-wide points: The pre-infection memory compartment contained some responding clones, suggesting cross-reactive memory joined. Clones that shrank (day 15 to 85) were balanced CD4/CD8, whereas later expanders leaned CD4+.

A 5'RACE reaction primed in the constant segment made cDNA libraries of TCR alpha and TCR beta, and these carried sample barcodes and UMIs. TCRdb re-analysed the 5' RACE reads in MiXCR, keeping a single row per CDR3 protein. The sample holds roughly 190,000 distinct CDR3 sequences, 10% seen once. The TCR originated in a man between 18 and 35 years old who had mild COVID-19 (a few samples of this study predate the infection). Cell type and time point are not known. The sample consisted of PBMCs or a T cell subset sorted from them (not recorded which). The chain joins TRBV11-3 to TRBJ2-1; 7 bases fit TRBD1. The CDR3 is CASSLVSYGGRGMDEQFF. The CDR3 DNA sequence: TGTGCCAGCAGCTTAGTATCTTATGGTGGCAGGGGGATGGATGAGCAGTTCTTC.